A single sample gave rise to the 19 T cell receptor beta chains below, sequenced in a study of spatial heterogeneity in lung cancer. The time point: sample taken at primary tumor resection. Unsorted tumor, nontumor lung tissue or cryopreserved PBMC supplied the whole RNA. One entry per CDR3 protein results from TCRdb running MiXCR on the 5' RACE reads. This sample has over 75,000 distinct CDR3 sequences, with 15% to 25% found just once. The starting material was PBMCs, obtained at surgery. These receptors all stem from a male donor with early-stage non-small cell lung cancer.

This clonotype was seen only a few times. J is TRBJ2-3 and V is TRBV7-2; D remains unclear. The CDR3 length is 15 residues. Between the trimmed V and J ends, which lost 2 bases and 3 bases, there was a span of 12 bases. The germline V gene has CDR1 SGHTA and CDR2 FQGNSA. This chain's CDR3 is CASSLSVHRTDTQYF. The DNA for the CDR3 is TGTGCCAGCAGCTTATCGGTCCACCGGACAGATACGCAGTATTTT.

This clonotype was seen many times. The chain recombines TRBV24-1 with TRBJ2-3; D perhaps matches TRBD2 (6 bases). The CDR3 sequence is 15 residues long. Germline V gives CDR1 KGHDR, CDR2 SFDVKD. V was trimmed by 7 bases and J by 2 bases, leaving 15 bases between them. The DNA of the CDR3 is TGTGCCACCAGCGAGGGACTCCCCGACACAGATACGCAGTATTTT. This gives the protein CATSEGLPDTDTQYF.

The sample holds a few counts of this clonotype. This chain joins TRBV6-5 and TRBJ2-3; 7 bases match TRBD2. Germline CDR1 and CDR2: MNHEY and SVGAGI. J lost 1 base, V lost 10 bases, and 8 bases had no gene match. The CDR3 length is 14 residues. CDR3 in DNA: TGTGCCACCGGGCAGGGAGGGGGCACAGATACGCAGTATTTT. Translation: CATGQGGGTDTQYF.

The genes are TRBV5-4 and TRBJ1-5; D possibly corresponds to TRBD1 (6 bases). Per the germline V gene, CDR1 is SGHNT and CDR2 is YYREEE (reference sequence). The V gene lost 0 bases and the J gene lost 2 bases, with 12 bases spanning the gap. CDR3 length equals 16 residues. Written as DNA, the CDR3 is TGTGCCAGCAGCTTGGGATGGGGGCAAGGCAATCAGCCCCAGCATTTT. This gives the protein CASSLGWGQGNQPQHF.

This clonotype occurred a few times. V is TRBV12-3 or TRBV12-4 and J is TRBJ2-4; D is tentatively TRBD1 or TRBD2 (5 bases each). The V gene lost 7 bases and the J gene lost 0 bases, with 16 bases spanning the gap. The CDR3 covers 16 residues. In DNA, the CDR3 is TGTGCCAGCACCGGGACGGGTACACTAGCCAAAAACATTCAGTACTTC. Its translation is CASTGTGTLAKNIQYF.

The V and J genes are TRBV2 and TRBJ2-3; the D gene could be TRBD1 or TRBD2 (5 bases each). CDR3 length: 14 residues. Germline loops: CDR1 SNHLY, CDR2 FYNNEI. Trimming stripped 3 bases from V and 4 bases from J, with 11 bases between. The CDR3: CASSEGVLADTQYF. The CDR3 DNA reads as TGTGCCAGCAGTGAGGGGGTTCTAGCAGATACGCAGTATTTT. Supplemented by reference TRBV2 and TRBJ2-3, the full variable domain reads EPEVTQTPSHQVTQMGQEVILRCVPISNHLYFYWYRQILGQKVEFLVSFYNNEISEKSEIFDDQFSVERPDGSNFTLKIRSTKLEDSAMYFCASSEGVLADTQYFGPGTRLTVL.

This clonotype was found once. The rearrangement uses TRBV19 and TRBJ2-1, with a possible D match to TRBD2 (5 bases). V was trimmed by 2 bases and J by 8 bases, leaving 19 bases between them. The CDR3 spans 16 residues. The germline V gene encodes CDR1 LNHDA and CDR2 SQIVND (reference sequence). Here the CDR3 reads CASSIKDFSINDEQFF. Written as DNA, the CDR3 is TGTGCCAGTAGTATAAAGGACTTTAGCATTAACGATGAGCAGTTCTTC.

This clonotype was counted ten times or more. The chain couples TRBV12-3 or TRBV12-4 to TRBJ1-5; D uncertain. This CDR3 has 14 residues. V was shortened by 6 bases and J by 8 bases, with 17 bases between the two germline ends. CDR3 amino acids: CASSLLGAGEPQHF. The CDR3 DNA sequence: TGTGCCAGCAGCCTACTCGGCGCCGGGGAGCCCCAGCATTTT.

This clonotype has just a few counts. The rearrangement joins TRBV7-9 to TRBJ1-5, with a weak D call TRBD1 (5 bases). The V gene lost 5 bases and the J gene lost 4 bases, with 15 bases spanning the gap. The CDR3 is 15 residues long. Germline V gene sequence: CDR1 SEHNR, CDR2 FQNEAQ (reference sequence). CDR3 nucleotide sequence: TGTGCCAGCAGCGTGAGTGGAGGGGTGAATCAGCCCCAGCATTTT. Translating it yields CASSVSGGVNQPQHF.

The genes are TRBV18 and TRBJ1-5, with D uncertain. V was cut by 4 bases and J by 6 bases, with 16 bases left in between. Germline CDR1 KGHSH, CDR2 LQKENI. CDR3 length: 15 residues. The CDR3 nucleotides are TGTGCCAGCTCACTAGGGCGCGGGTCTGGTCAGCCCCAGCATTTT. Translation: CASSLGRGSGQPQHF.

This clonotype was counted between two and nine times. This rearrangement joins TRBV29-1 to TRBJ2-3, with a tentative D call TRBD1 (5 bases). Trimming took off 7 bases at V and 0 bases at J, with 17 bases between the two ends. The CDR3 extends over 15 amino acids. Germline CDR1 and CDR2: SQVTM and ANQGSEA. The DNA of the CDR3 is TGCAGCGGGGTGAACAGGATTCTTAGCACAGATACGCAGTATTTT. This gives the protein CSGVNRILSTDTQYF.

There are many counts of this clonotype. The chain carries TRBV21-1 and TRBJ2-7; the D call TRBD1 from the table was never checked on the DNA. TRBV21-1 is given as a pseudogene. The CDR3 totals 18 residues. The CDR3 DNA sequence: TGTGCCAGCAGCAATCGCCCACAAATTCATCCGGACTGCTACGAGCAGTACTTC. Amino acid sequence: CASSNRPQIHPDCYEQYF.

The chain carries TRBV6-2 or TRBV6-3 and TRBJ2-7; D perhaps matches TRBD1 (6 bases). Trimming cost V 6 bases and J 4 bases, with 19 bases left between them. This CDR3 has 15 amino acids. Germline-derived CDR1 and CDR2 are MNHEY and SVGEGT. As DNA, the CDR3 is TGTGCCAGCAGCCCCGGGGACATGGGAGTTTACGAGCAGTACTTC. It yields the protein CASSPGDMGVYEQYF.

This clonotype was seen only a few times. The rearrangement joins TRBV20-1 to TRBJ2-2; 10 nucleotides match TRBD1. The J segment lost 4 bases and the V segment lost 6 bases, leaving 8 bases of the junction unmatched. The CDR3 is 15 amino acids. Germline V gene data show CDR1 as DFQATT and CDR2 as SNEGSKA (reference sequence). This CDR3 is CSANPGQGFTGELFF. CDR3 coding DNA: TGCAGTGCAAACCCGGGACAGGGGTTCACCGGGGAGCTGTTTTTT.

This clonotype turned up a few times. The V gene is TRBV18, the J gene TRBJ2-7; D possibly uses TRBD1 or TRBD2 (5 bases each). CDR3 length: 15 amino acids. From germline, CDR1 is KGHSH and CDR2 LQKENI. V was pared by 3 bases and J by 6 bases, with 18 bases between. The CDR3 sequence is CASSPRDPTLGEQYF. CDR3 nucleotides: TGTGCCAGCTCACCCCGGGACCCAACGCTGGGCGAGCAGTACTTC.

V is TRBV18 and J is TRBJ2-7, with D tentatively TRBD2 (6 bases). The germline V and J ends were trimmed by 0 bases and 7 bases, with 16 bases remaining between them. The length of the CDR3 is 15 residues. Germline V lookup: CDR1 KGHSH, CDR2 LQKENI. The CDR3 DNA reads TGTGCCAGCTCACCACCGGGCAGGAGCGCGGGGGAGCAGTACTTC. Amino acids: CASSPPGRSAGEQYF.

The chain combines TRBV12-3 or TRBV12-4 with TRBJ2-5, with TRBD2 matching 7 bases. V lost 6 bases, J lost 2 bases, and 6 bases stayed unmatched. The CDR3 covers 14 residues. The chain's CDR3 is CASRPGGGQETQYF. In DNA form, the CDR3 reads TGTGCCAGCAGACCCGGCGGGGGACAAGAGACCCAGTACTTC.

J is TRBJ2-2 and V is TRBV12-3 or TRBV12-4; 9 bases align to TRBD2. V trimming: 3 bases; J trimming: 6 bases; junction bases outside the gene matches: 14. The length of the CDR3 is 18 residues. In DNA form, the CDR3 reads TGTGCCAGCAGTTTTATGAAACTAGCGGGTGGGCGGTCCGGGGAGCTGTTTTTT. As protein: CASSFMKLAGGRSGELFF.

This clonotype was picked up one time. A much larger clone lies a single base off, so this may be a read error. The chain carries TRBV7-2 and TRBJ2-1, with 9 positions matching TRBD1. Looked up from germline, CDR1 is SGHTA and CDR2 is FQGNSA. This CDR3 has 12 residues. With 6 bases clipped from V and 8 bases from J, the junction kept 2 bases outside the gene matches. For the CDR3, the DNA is TGTACCAGCAGGAACAGGGGGCATGAGCAGTTCTTC. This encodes CTSRNRGHEQFF.